These 15 T cell receptor beta chains came from one sample sequenced in a study of T cells in Graves' hyperthyroidism and ophthalmopathy. RNA transcripts were the template for amplifying TCR beta CDR3 regions. Researchers ran a first-round RT-PCR on the TCR CDR3 using the HTBI primer set. TCRdb re-derived calls from the multiplex PCR reads in MiXCR, one entry per CDR3 protein. Of hundreds of thousands of distinct CDR3 sequences listed, 16% are singletons. The sequenced sample was blood. Receptors originate from a woman aged 18-29 years with Graves' hyperthyroidism.

The sample holds many counts of this clonotype. The rearrangement links TRBV18 to TRBJ1-1; D uncertain. The CDR3 is 13 residues long. Germline CDR1 reads KGHSH; CDR2 reads LQKENI. Trimming left V 0 bases short and J 2 bases short, with 4 bases between. The CDR3 nucleotides read TGTGCCAGCTCACCACCAGAAAACACTGAAGCTTTCTTT. Amino acids: CASSPPENTEAFF. Looking up the rest from reference TRBV18 and TRBJ1-1 gives the full variable domain: NAGVMQNPRHLVRRRGQEARLRCSPMKGHSHVYWYRQLPEEGLKFMVYLQKENIIDESGMPKERFSAEFPKEGPSILRIQQVVRGDSAAYFCASSPPENTEAFFGQGTRLTVV.

The chain employs TRBV19 and TRBJ2-2; 7 bases fit TRBD2. After removal of 5 bases from V and 6 bases from J, the junction contained 9 bases not matched to a gene. The CDR3 consists of 15 residues. Germline V gene data show CDR1 as LNHDA and CDR2 as SQIVND (reference sequence). DNA of the CDR3: TGTGCCAGTAGTCCGGGGGGAGGGTTCGCCGGGGAGCTGTTTTTT. Protein: CASSPGGGFAGELFF.

This clonotype has ten or more counts. The chain couples TRBV6-2 or TRBV6-3 to TRBJ2-7; 7 bases agree with TRBD1. This CDR3 has 16 amino acids. CDR1 is MNHEY, CDR2 SVGEGT, per germline. Unmatched junction bases numbered 12, after V lost 4 bases and J lost 3 bases. CDR3 DNA: TGTGCCAGCAGTTCTCGGACAGGTTCCTCCCTCTACGAGCAGTACTTC. Protein sequence: CASSSRTGSSLYEQYF.

This clonotype has only a few counts. This sequence joins TRBV6-7 and TRBJ1-2; D uncertain. TRBV6-7 carries the ORF label, with uncertain function. V was trimmed by 3 bases and J by 2 bases, leaving 10 bases between them. The CDR3 sequence is 14 residues long. Written as DNA, the CDR3 is TGTGCCAGCAGTTATCAGACAAAGAACTATGGCTACACCTTC. This encodes CASSYQTKNYGYTF.

There are a few counts of this clonotype. This chain joins TRBV29-1 and TRBJ2-7; 7 bases map to TRBD2. The V gene end was trimmed by 4 bases and the J gene end by 4 bases; junction bases not matched to a gene: 10. Germline CDR1 SQVTM, CDR2 ANQGSEA. CDR3 length: 14 amino acids. CDR3 loop: CSVVSSGKLYEQYF. CDR3 sequence (DNA): TGCAGCGTTGTATCCAGCGGGAAGCTGTACGAGCAGTACTTC.

This clonotype was observed many times. The V and J genes are TRBV18 and TRBJ1-5; maybe TRBD1 (5 bases). Trimming shortened V by 3 bases and J by 5 bases, and 11 bases separated the two germline ends. Germline V gene sequence: CDR1 KGHSH, CDR2 LQKENI. CDR3 length equals 14 residues. CDR3 residues: CASSPRTRDQPQHF. Here the CDR3 DNA reads TGTGCCAGCTCACCTCGGACAAGGGATCAGCCCCAGCATTTT.

This clonotype was seen a handful of times. This chain links TRBV6-1 with TRBJ2-1, with no clear D. The CDR3 extends over 12 amino acids. Germline CDR1 and CDR2: MNHNS and SASEGT. Deletions cut 3 bases from V and 6 bases from J, with 6 bases between. CDR3 amino acids: CASSDGVNEQFF. CDR3 DNA: TGTGCCAGCAGTGACGGAGTCAATGAGCAGTTCTTC.

V gene TRBV7-9 combines with J gene TRBJ2-5; perhaps TRBD1 as D (5 bases). The germline CDR1 and CDR2 sequences are SEHNR and FQNEAQ (reference sequence). V lost 1 base and J 3 bases, leaving 9 bases between the germline ends. CDR3 length: 14 amino acids. CDR3 coding DNA: TGTGCCAGCAGCTTAGTGGTAGGGGAAGAGACCCAGTACTTC. This codes for CASSLVVGEETQYF.

This clonotype showed up many times. This sequence joins TRBV20-1 and TRBJ2-7; D uncertain. Germline values: CDR1 DFQATT, CDR2 SNEGSKA (reference sequence). V shed 6 bases and J shed 5 bases, with 17 bases lying between them. CDR3 size: 13 residues. Here the CDR3 DNA reads TGCAGTGCCAGAAAGATAGCTACGGACGAGCAGTACTTC. Translation gives CSARKIATDEQYF.

In this sample, this clonotype turned up many times. The rearrangement links TRBV7-9 to TRBJ2-1, with 7 nucleotides matching TRBD2. CDR1 and CDR2 (germline): SEHNR, FQNEAQ (reference sequence). The CDR3 spans 16 residues. The ends lost 7 bases at V and 4 bases at J; junction bases unmatched: 13. The CDR3 spells CASTQPGLPGYNEQFF. The CDR3 coding sequence is TGTGCCAGCACCCAACCGGGACTACCGGGGTACAATGAGCAGTTCTTC.

DNA of the CDR3: TGTGCCAGCAGCACGGACAGGGCGAACACTGAAGCTTTCTTT. Its protein product is CASSTDRANTEAFF. The rearrangement joins TRBV13 to TRBJ1-1; 8 bases fit TRBD1. The ends lost 5 bases at V and 1 base at J; junction bases unmatched: 3. Per germline, CDR1 PRHDT and CDR2 FYEKMQ (reference sequence). The CDR3 loop spans 14 amino acids.

The sample holds many counts of this clonotype. This chain joins TRBV5-8 and TRBJ2-1; 7 bases are shared with TRBD1. Unmatched junction bases numbered 10, after V lost 6 bases and J lost 4 bases. CDR3 length: 15 amino acids. Germline loops: CDR1 SGHTS, CDR2 YDEGEE. CDR3 sequence (DNA): TGTGCCAGCACCGGGACAGTTAGACGATACAATGAGCAGTTCTTC. Its translation: CASTGTVRRYNEQFF.

J is TRBJ2-7 and V is TRBV19, with a weak D call TRBD2 (5 bases). Germline V gene sequence: CDR1 LNHDA, CDR2 SQIVND (reference sequence). The CDR3 is 12 residues long. With 6 bases removed from V and 7 bases from J, the gap between germline ends came to 13 bases. DNA of the CDR3: TGTGCCAGTAGACCGGGGATCGGGGAGCAGTACTTC. As protein: CASRPGIGEQYF.

The table lists this clonotype with many counts. This sequence joins TRBV7-2 and TRBJ1-1; 7 bases map to TRBD1. This CDR3 is 14 amino acids long. Germline assignment: CDR1 SGHTA and CDR2 FQGNSA. Trimming at V came to 6 bases and at J to 2 bases, leaving 6 bases not matched to a gene. The CDR3 bases are TGTGCCAGCAGGCCACAGGGGTTAAACACTGAAGCTTTCTTT. This gives the protein CASRPQGLNTEAFF.

The table lists this clonotype with a few counts. The chain couples TRBV6-2 or TRBV6-3 to TRBJ1-5, with TRBD1 matching over 9 bases. Germline values: CDR1 MNHEY, CDR2 SVGEGT. The CDR3 contains 15 residues. Germline trimming cut 0 bases from V and 6 bases from J; bases unmatched to any gene: 3. The CDR3 DNA reads TGTGCCAGCAGTTACTCGCGACAGGGGGTTCAGCCCCAGCATTTT. As protein: CASSYSRQGVQPQHF.